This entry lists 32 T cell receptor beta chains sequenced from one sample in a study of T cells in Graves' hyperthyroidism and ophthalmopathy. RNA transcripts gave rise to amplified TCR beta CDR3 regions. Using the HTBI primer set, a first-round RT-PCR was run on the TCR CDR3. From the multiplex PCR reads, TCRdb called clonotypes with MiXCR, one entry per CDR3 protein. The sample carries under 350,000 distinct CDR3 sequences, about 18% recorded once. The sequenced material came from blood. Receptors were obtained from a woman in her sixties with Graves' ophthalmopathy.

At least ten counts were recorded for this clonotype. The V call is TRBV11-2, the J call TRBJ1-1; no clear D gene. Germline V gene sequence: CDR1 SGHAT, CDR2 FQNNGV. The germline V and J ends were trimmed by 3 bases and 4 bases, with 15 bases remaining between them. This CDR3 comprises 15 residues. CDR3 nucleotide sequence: TGTGCCAGCAGCTTTACGGGGTCCCCTCCCACTGAAGCTTTCTTT. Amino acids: CASSFTGSPPTEAFF.

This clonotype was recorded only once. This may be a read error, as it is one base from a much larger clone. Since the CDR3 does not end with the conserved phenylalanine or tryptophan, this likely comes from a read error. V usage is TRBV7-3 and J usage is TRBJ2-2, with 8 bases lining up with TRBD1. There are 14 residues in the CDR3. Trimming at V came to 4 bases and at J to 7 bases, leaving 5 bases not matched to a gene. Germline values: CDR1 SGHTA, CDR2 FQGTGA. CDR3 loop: CASSSQGAIGELFL. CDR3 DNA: TGTGCCAGCAGCTCCCAGGGGGCAATCGGGGAGCTGTTTCTT.

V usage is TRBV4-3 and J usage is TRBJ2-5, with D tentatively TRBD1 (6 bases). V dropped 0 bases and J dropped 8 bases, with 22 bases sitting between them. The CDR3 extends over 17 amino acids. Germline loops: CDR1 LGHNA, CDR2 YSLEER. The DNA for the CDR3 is TGCGCCAGCAGCCAAGATCAAGGTTGGGGGACAAGAGATACCCAGTACTTC. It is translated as CASSQDQGWGTRDTQYF.

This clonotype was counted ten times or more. The CDR3 DNA reads TGTGCCAGCAGCTTAGATCCGGGTGAAGAGACCCAGTACTTC. This encodes CASSLDPGEETQYF. The chain couples TRBV7-9 to TRBJ2-5, with unresolved D. The germline CDR1 and CDR2 sequences are SEHNR and FQNEAQ (reference sequence). This CDR3 contains 14 residues. Deletions cut 1 base from V and 3 bases from J, with 9 bases between.

For the CDR3, the DNA is TGTGCCAGCAGTTTAGGGACAGGGGTGGTTGGCTACACCTTC. Its translation: CASSLGTGVVGYTF. This chain joins TRBV12-3 or TRBV12-4 and TRBJ1-2; 9 bases align to TRBD1. Trimming took 1 base from V and 7 from J; bases not matched to a gene: 4. The CDR3 contains 14 residues.

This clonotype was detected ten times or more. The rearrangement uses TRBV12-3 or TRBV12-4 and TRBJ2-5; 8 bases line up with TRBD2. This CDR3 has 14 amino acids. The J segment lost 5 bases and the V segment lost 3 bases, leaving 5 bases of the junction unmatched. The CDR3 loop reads CASSFGASGETQYF. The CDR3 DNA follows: TGTGCCAGCAGTTTCGGGGCTAGCGGGGAGACCCAGTACTTC.

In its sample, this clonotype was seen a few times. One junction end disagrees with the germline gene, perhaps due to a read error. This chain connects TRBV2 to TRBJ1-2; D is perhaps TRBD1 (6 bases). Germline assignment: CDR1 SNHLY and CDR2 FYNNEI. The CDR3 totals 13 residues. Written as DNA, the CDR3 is TGTGCCAGCAGCCTGGGACAAACTTATGGCTACGCCTTC. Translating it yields CASSLGQTYGYAF.

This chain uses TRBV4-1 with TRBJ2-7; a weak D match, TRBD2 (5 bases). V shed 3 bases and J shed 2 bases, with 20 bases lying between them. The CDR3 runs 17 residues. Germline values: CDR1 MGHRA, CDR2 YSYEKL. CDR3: CASSQGNRGVWTYEQYF. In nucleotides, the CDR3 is TGCGCCAGCAGCCAGGGCAACCGGGGAGTTTGGACCTACGAGCAGTACTTC.

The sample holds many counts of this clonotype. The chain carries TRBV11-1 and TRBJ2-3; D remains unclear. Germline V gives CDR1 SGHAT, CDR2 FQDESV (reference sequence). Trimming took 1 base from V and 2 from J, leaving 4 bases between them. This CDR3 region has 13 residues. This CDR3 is CASSLVATDTQYF. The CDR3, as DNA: TGTGCCAGCAGCTTAGTCGCCACAGATACGCAGTATTTT.

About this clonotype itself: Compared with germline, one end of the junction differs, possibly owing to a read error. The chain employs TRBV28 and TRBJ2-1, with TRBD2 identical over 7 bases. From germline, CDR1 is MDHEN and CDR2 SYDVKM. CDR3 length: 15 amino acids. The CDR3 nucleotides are TGTGCCAGCAGTCGACTAGCAAAGTCCTACAATGAGCAGTCCTTC. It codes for CASSRLAKSYNEQSF.

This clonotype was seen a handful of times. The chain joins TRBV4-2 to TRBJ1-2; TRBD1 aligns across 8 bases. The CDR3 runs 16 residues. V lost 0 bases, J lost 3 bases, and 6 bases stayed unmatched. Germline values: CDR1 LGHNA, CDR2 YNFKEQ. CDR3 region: CASSQDWTGSHYGYTF. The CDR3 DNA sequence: TGTGCCAGCAGCCAAGATTGGACAGGGAGTCACTATGGCTACACCTTC.

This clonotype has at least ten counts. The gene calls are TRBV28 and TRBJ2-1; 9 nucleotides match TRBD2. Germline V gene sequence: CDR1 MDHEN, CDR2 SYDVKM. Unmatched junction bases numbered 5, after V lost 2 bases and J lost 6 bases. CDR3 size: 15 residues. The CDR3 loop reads CASSLNLAGLNEQFF. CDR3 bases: TGTGCCAGCAGTTTAAATCTAGCGGGACTCAATGAGCAGTTCTTC.

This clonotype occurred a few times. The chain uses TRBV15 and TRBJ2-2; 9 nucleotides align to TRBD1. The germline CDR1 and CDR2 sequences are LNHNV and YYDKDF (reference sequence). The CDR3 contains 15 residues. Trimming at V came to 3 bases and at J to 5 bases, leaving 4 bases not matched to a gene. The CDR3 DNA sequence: TGTGCCACCAGCAGGGGGGGACAGGGTACCGGGGAGCTGTTTTTT. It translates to CATSRGGQGTGELFF.

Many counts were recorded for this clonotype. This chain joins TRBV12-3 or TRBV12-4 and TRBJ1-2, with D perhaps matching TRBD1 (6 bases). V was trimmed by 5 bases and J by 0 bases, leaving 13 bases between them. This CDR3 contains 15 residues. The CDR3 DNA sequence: TGTGCCAGCAGTCTCCGGGACACAACTAACTATGGCTACACCTTC. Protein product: CASSLRDTTNYGYTF.

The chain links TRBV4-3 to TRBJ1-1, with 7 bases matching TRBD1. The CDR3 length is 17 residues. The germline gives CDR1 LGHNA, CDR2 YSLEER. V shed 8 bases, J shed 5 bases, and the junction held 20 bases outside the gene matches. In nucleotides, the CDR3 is TGCGCCAGCGCCAAAGAGGGGGCAGGGCAGTGGGGGACTGAAGCTTTCTTT. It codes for CASAKEGAGQWGTEAFF.

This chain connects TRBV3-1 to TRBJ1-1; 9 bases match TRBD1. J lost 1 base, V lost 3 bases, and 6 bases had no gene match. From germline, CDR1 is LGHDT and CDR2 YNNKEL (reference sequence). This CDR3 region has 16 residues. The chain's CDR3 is CASSQETGGRNTEAFF. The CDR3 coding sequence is TGTGCCAGCAGCCAGGAGACAGGGGGTAGGAACACTGAAGCTTTCTTT.

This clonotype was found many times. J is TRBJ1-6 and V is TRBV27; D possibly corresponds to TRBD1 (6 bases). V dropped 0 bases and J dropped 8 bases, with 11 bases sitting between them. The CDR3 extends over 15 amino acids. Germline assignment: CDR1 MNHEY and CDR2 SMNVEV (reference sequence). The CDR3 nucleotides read TGTGCCAGCAGTTTATCGAGGGGGGGTGATTCACCCCTCCACTTT. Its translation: CASSLSRGGDSPLHF.

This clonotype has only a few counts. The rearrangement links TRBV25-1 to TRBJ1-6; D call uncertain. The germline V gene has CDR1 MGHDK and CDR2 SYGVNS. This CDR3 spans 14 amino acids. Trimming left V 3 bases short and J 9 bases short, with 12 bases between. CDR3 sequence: CASSDAGSASPLHF. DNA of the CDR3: TGTGCCAGCAGTGATGCGGGTTCAGCTTCACCCCTCCACTTT. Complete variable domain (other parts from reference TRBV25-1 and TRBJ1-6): EADIYQTPRYLVIGTGKKITLECSQTMGHDKMYWYQQDPGMELHLIHYSYGVNSTEKGDLSSESTVSRIRTEHFPLTLESARPSHTSQYLCASSDAGSASPLHFGNGTRLTVT.

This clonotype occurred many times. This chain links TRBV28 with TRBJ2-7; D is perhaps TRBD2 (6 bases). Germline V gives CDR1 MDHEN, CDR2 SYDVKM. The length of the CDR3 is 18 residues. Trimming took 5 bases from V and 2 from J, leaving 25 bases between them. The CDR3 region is CASSEGPGLAQSPYEQYF. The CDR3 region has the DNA TGTGCCAGCAGTGAGGGGCCCGGGCTAGCGCAAAGTCCCTACGAGCAGTACTTC.

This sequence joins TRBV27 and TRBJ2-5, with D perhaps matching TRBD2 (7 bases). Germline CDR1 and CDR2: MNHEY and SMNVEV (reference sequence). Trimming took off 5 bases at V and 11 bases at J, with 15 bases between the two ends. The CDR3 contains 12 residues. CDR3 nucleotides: TGTGCCAGCAGTAGTTCGGGGGGCCCTCAGTACTTC. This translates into CASSSSGGPQYF.

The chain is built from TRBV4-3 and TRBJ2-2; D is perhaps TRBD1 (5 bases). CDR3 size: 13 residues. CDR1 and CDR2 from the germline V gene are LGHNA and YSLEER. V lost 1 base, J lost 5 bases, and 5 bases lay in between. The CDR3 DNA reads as TGCGCCAGCAGCCAAGGGACAACCGGGGAGCTGTTTTTT. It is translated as CASSQGTTGELFF.

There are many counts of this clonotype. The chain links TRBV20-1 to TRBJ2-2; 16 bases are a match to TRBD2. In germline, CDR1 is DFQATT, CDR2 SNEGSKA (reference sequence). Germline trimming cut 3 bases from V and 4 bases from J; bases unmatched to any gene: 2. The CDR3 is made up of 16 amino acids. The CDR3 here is CSARGLAGGPTGELFF. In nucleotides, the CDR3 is TGCAGTGCTAGGGGACTAGCGGGAGGGCCCACCGGGGAGCTGTTTTTT.

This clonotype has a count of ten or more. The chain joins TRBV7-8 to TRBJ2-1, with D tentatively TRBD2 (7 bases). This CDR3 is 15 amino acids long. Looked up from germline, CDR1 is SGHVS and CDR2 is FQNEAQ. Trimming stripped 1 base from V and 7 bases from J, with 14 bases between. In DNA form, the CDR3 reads TGTGCCAGCAGCTTAGGAGGGGGAGGGACGAATGAGCAGTTCTTC. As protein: CASSLGGGGTNEQFF.

For the CDR3, the DNA is TGTGCCAGCAGCTTTGGCGGACAGGGATCCTACGAGCAGTACTTC. Translation: CASSFGGQGSYEQYF. The chain links TRBV7-9 to TRBJ2-7; 8 bases fit TRBD1. Germline lookup yields CDR1 SEHNR and CDR2 FQNEAQ (reference sequence). The CDR3 consists of 15 residues. V was clipped by 3 bases and J by 1 base; unmatched bases: 5.

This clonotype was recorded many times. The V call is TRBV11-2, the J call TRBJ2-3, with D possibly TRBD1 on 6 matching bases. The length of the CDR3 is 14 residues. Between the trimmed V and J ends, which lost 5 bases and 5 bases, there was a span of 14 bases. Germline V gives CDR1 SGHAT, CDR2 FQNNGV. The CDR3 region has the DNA TGTGCCAGCAGCGACAGGTCTCTGGGAGATACGCAGTATTTT. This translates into CASSDRSLGDTQYF.

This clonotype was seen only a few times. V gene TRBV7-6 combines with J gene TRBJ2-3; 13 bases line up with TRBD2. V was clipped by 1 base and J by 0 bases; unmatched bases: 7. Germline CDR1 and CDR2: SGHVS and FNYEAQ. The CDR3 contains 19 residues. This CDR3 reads CASSLVAPGLAGSTDTQYF. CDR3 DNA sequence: TGTGCCAGCAGCTTAGTGGCTCCGGGACTAGCGGGAAGCACAGATACGCAGTATTTT.

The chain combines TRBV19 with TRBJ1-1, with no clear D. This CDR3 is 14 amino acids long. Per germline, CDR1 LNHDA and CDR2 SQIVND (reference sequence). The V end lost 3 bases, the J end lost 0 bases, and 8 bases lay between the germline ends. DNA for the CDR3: TGTGCCAGTAGTATGAAACAAATGAACACTGAAGCTTTCTTT. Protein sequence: CASSMKQMNTEAFF.

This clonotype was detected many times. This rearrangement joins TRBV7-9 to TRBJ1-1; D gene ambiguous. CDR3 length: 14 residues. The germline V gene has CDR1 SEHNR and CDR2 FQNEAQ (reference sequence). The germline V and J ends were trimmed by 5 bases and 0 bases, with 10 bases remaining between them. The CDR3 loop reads CASSADQMNTEAFF. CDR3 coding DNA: TGTGCCAGCAGCGCAGACCAGATGAACACTGAAGCTTTCTTT.

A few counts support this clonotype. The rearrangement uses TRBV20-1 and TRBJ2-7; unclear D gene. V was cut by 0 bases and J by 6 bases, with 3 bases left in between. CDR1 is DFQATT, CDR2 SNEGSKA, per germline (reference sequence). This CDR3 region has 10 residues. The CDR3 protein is CSARDLEQYF. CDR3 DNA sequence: TGCAGTGCTAGAGACCTCGAGCAGTACTTC.

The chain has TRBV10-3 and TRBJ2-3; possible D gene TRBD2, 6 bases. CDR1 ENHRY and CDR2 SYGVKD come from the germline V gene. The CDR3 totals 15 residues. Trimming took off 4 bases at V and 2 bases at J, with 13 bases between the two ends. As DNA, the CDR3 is TGTGCCATCAGTGCGATGACTAGTTCCACAGATACGCAGTATTTT. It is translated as CAISAMTSSTDTQYF.

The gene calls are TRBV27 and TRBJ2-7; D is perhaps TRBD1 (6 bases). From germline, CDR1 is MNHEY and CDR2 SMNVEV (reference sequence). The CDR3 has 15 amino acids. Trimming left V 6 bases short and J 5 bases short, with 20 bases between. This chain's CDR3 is CASSLNPTGEDEQYF. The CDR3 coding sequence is TGTGCCAGCAGCCTCAACCCGACAGGAGAAGACGAGCAGTACTTC.

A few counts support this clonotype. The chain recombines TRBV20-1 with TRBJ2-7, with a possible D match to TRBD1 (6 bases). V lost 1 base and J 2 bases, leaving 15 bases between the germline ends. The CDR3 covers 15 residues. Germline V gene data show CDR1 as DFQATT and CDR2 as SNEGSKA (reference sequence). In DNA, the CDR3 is TGCAGTGCTAGAGGGGACACGGAGAACCCCTACGAGCAGTACTTC. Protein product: CSARGDTENPYEQYF.